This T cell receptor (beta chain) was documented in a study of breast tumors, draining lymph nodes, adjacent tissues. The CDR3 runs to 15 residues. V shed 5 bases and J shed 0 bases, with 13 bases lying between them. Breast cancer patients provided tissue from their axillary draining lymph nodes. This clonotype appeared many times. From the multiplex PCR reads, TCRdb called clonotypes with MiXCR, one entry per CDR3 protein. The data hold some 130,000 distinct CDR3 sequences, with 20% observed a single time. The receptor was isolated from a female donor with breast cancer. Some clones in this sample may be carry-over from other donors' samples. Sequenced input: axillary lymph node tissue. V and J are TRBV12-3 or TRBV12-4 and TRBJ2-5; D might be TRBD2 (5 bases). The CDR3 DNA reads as TGTGCCAGCAGTCCCGTCGGGGTGGACCAAGAGACCCAGTACTTC. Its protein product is CASSPVGVDQETQYF.